This T cell receptor beta chain was identified in a study of cytomegalovirus exposure and HLA in healthy donors. Germline V gene data show CDR1 as SGHTA and CDR2 as FQGNSA. V lost 5 bases to trimming and J lost 6 bases; unmatched junction nucleotides: 10. The CDR3 extends over 15 amino acids. Use of 60 Vbeta and 13 Jbeta primers characterized the PCR. Generated by immunoSEQ multiplex PCR, the TCRdb table keeps only in-frame clones and is missing some. Of 170,000 or so clones listed, around four fifths are singletons. The sequencing sample was made of PBMCs. This rearrangement joins TRBV7-2 to TRBJ1-5; 7 bases line up with TRBD1. This TCR derives from a woman in her 50s in good health and CMV-seropositive. The CDR3 DNA reads TGTGCCAGCAGCCCCGACAGGGATTGGGGTCAGCCCCAGCATTTT. This gives the protein CASSPDRDWGQPQHF.